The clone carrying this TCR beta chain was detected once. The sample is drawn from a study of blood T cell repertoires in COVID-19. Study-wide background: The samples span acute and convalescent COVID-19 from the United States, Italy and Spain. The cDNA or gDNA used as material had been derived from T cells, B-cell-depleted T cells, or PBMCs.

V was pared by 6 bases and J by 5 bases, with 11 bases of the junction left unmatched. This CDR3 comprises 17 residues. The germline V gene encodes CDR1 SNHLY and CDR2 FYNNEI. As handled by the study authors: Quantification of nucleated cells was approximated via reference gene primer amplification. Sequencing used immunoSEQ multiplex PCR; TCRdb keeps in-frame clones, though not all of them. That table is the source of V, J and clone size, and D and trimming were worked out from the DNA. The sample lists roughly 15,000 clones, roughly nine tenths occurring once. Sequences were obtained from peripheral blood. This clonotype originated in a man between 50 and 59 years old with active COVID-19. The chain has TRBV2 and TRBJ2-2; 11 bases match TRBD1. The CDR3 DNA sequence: TGTGCCAGCAGGGCAAGGACAGGGGGCGGTCGGACCGGGGAGCTGTTTTTT. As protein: CASRARTGGGRTGELFF. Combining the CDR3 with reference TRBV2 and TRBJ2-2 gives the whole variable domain EPEVTQTPSHQVTQMGQEVILRCVPISNHLYFYWYRQILGQKVEFLVSFYNNEISEKSEIFDDQFSVERPDGSNFTLKIRSTKLEDSAMYFCASRARTGGGRTGELFFGEGSRLTVL.